This T cell receptor beta chain was found in a study of blood T cell repertoires in COVID-19. Study at large: Collection of acute and convalescent COVID-19 samples took place in the United States, Italy and Spain. T cells, B-cell-depleted T cells, or PBMCs supplied cDNA or gDNA.

The V gene lost 3 bases and the J gene lost 2 bases, with 14 bases spanning the gap. The CDR3 loop spans 16 amino acids. Germline lookup yields CDR1 MDHEN and CDR2 SYDVKM. Original analysis: Nucleated cell number was recorded as an estimate derived from reference gene primer amplification. Profiled with immunoSEQ multiplex PCR; TCRdb holds only in-frame clones, not every one. The V and J calls and clone size come from that table; D and trimming were worked out from the DNA. The data hold some 140,000 clones, with 60% to 85% observed a single time. Sequenced: peripheral blood. The J gene is TRBJ1-5, the V gene TRBV28; D is perhaps TRBD1 (5 bases). The TCR comes from an elderly man with acute or convalescent COVID-19. In nucleotides, the CDR3 is TGTGCCAGCAGTTTGTTAGGCAGGGCGGGCAATCAGCCCCAGCATTTT. The encoded protein is CASSLLGRAGNQPQHF.